At least ten counts were recorded for the clone carrying this T cell receptor (beta chain). Antigen specificity is unknown. The sample is drawn from a study of tumor-infiltrating lymphocytes in primary liver carcinoma. The study, taken as a whole, reports: CD8+ and CD4+ repertoires went uncompared, the samples being bulk unsorted. It was in tumors, not blood, that the top-250-clone fraction was significantly higher (p = 0.039). The overlap of tumor-adjacent and tumor-blood pairs was smaller than that of tumor region pairs.

This CDR3 comprises 15 residues. J was trimmed by 0 bases and V by 4 bases; bases with no gene match: 6. Germline CDR1 MNHNY, CDR2 SVGAGI (reference sequence). The investigators made TCR beta cDNA from approximately 0.5 ug total RNA, using a constant-region primer. It was through three nested multiplex PCR rounds of slightly modified ARM-PCR that TCR beta libraries arose. Primers for the first two PCR rounds were TRBV1-TRBV30 forward primers and a C-beta reverse primer (roughly 10 cycles per round). TCRdb itself ran the multiplex PCR reads through MiXCR, one entry per CDR3 protein. In the table there are over 250,000 distinct CDR3 sequences, more than 55% of which are singletons. Extraction also yielded germline DNA, while blood RNA was obtained from unsorted whole blood.

The TCR sequence derives from a woman in her 30s with primary liver carcinoma and hepatitis B virus infection. The chain links TRBV6-6 to TRBJ2-7, with 7 bases lining up with TRBD2. Sequenced sample: peripheral blood. The CDR3 bases are TGTGCCAGCAGTTGGGTAGCGGGCAACTCCTACGAGCAGTACTTC. It encodes CASSWVAGNSYEQYF.